The present T cell receptor (beta chain) was sequenced within a study of ipilimumab plus nivolumab after autologous stem cell transplantation. Germline lookup yields CDR1 SGDLS and CDR2 YYNGEE. The CDR3 sequence is 14 residues long. V lost 0 bases to trimming and J lost 4 bases, with 8 bases between them. Data came from immunoSEQ multiplex PCR; TCRdb stores just in-frame clones and leaves some out. Among about 43,000 clones listed, 70% to 90% were seen once. This clone was observed a few times. The receptor comes from a male donor with multiple myeloma. The chain couples TRBV9 to TRBJ1-5; no clear D gene. The source was PBMCs, collected in a trial of ipilimumab plus nivolumab as post-transplant consolidation. The CDR3 DNA follows: TGTGCCAGCAGCGTAGGTTGGGGAAATCAGCCCCAGCATTTT. This translates into CASSVGWGNQPQHF.